This TCR beta chain was sequenced in a study of glioma-infiltrating T cells. TCR alpha and beta CDR3 regions were amplified from RNA using iRepertoire nested multiplex PCR. For one-step reverse transcription and amplification, 100-400 ng of tissue mRNA or PBMC total RNA was used. TCRdb processed the multiplex PCR reads anew with MiXCR; each CDR3 protein has one entry. The sample has around 150,000 distinct CDR3 sequences, about 39% seen once. About this clonotype itself: Its specificity is not known.

This CDR3 is 14 amino acids long. Germline values: CDR1 ENHRY, CDR2 SYGVKD. Trimming left V 2 bases short and J 0 bases short, with 7 bases between. Study-wide findings and caveats: Only very few CDR3 sequences appeared in both tissue and blood. Gliomas, especially low-grade, showed above-expected tissue-blood divergence; non-neoplastic patients showed below.

The TCR originated in a human donor with low-grade glioma or glioblastoma, undergoing nonglioma brain surgery, or in good health (not recorded which). The sequencing sample was made of glioma tissue, nonneoplastic brain tissue, or PBMCs (not recorded which). The chain uses TRBV10-3 and TRBJ1-2; D possibly corresponds to TRBD1 (6 bases). The CDR3 here is CAISEGQTNYGYTF. CDR3 nucleotide sequence: TGTGCCATCAGTGAGGGACAGACTAACTATGGCTACACCTTC.